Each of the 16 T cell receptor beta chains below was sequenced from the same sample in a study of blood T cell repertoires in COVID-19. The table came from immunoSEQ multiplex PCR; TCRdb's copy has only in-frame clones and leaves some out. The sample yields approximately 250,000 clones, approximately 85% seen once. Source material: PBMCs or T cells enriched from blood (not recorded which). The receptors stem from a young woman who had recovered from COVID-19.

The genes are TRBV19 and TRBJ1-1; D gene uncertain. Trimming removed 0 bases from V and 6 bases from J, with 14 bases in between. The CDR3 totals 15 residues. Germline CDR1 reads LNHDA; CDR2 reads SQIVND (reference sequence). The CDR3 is CASSIDRFQRAEAFF. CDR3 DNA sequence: TGTGCCAGTAGTATAGATCGGTTCCAACGCGCTGAAGCTTTCTTT.

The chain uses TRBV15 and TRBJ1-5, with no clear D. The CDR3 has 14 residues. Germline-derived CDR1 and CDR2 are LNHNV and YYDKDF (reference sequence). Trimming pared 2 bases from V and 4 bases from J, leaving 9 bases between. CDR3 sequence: CATSRPSGNQPQHF. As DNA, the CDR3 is TGTGCCACCAGCAGACCGTCGGGAAATCAGCCCCAGCATTTT.

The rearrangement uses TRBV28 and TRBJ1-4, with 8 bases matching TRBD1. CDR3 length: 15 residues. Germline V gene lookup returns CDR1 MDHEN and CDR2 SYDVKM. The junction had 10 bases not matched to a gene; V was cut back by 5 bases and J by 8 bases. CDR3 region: CASSQGQVGSEKLFF. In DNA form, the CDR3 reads TGTGCCAGCAGTCAGGGACAGGTTGGGTCCGAAAAACTGTTTTTT.

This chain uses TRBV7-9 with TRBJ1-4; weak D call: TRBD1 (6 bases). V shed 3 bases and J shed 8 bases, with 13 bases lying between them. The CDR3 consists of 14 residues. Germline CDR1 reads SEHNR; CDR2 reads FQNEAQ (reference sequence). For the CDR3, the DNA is TGTGCCAGCAGCTTTGGGGACAACCTCGAAAAACTGTTTTTT. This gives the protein CASSFGDNLEKLFF.

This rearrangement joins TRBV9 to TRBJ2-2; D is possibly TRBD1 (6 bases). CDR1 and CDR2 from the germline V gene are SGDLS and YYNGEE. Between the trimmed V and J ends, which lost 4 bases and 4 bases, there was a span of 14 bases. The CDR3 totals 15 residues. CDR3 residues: CASSPGQFPTGELFF. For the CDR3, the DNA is TGTGCCAGCAGCCCCGGACAGTTCCCCACCGGGGAGCTGTTTTTT.

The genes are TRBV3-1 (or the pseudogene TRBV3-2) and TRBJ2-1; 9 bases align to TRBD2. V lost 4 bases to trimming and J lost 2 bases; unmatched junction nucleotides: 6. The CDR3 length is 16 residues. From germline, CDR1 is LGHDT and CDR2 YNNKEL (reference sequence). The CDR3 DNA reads TGTGCCAGCAGCCCCCTAGCGGGACTAACCTACAATGAGCAGTTCTTC. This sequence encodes CASSPLAGLTYNEQFF.

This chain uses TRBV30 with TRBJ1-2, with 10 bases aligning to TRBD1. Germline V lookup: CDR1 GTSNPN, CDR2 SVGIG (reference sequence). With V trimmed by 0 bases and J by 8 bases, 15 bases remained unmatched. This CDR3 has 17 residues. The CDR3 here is CAWSVKGDRGRLGGYTF. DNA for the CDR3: TGTGCCTGGAGTGTAAAGGGAGACAGGGGGCGTTTGGGCGGCTACACCTTC.

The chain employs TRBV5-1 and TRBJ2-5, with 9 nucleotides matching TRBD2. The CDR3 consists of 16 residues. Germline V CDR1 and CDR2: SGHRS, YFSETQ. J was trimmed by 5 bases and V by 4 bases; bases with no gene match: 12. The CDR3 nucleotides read TGCGCCAGCAGCAAGGCCCTAGCGGGGCTGGCGGAGACCCAGTACTTC. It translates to CASSKALAGLAETQYF.

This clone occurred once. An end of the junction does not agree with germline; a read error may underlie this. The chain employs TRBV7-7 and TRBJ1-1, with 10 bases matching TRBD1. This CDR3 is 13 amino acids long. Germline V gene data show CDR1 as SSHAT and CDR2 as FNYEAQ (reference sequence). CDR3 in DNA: TGTGCTAGCAGCCGGGACAGGGGCACAGAAGCTTTCTTT. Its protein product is CASSRDRGTEAFF.

CDR3 residues: CASSLTGQYEQYF. CDR3 bases: TGTGCCAGCAGTTTAACGGGACAGTACGAGCAGTACTTC. The V call is TRBV28, the J call TRBJ2-7; 7 bases agree with TRBD1. CDR3 length: 13 residues. Germline V gives CDR1 MDHEN, CDR2 SYDVKM. After removal of 2 bases from V and 4 bases from J, the junction contained 2 bases not matched to a gene.

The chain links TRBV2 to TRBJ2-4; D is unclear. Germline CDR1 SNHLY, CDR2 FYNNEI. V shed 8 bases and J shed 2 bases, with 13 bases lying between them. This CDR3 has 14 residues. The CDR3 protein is CASGETRTKNIQYF. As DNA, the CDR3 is TGTGCCAGCGGCGAAACGAGGACCAAAAACATTCAGTACTTC.

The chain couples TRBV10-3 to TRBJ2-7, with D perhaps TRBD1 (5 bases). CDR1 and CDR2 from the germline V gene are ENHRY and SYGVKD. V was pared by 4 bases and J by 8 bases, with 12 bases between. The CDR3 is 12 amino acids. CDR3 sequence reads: CAISVHDSQQYF. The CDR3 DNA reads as TGTGCCATCAGTGTTCACGACAGCCAGCAGTACTTC.

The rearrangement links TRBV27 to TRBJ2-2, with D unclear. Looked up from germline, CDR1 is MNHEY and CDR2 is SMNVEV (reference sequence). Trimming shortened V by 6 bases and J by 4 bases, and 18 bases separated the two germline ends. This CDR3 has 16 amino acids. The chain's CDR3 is CASRRSMSWVTGELFF. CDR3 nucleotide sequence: TGTGCCAGCAGGAGGTCGATGTCGTGGGTCACCGGGGAGCTGTTTTTT.

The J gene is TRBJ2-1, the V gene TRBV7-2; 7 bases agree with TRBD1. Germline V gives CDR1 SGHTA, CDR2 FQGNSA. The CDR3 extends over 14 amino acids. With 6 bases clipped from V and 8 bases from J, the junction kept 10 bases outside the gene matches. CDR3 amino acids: CASSYDRVGYEQFF. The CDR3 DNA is TGTGCCAGCAGTTATGACAGGGTTGGGTATGAGCAGTTCTTC.

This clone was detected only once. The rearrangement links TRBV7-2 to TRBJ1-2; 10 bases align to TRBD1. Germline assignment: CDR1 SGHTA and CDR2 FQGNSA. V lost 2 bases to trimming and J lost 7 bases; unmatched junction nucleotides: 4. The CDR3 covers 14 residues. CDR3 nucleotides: TGTGCCAGCAGCTTAAAAGGGACAGGGGCTGGCTACACCTTC. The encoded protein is CASSLKGTGAGYTF. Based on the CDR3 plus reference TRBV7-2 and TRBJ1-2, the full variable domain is GAGVSQSPSNKVTEKGKDVELRCDPISGHTALYWYRQSLGQGLEFLIYFQGNSAPDKSGLPSDRFSAERTGGSVSTLTIQRTQQEDSAVYLCASSLKGTGAGYTFGSGTRLTVV.

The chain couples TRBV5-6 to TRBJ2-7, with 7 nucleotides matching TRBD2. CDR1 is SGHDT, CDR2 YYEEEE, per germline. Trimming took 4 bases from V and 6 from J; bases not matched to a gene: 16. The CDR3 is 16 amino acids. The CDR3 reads CASSAKLGGILGEQYF. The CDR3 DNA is TGTGCCAGCAGCGCGAAACTGGGGGGGATCCTCGGCGAGCAGTACTTC. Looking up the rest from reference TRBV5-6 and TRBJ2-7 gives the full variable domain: DAGVTQSPTHLIKTRGQQVTLRCSPKSGHDTVSWYQQALGQGPQFIFQYYEEEERQRGNFPDRFSGHQFPNYSSELNVNALLLGDSALYLCASSAKLGGILGEQYFGPGTRLTVT.